This T cell receptor (beta chain) was obtained from a study of CD8 T cells in ankylosing spondylitis. Study-level points and caveats: What appeared characteristic of ankylosing spondylitis blood was a TCR beta motif of 7 or 8 highly homologous variants.

This clonotype was counted at least ten times. Its matching antigen is unknown. TCRdb itself ran the 5' RACE reads through MiXCR, one entry per CDR3 protein. The sample records fewer than 200,000 distinct CDR3 sequences, roughly 10% being singletons. Sequenced input: blood, either unsorted or a sorted T cell fraction (not recorded which). This TCR was recovered from a female donor with ankylosing spondylitis or in good health (not recorded which).

CDR3 protein: CSASKSPDRAYNEQFF. The CDR3, as DNA: TGCAGTGCTAGCAAATCGCCGGACAGGGCCTACAATGAGCAGTTCTTC. The gene calls are TRBV20-1 and TRBJ2-1, with 8 bases matching TRBD1. V lost 3 bases and J lost 2; bases outside the gene matches: 9. Germline values: CDR1 DFQATT, CDR2 SNEGSKA (reference sequence). The CDR3 covers 16 residues.